One and the same sample provided the 21 T cell receptor delta chains below, sequenced in a study of γδ T cells in repeated Plasmodium falciparum infection. Vgamma9/Vdelta2+ and Vdelta2-negative gammadelta T cells were flow-sorted from PBMC for bulk sequencing. TCRdb reprocessed the multiplex PCR reads through CATT. Among around 50,000 delta-chain clones listed, 1.6% were seen once. The sample comprised gamma-delta T cells from blood. The receptor set was obtained from a pool of human donors (malaria-infected and uninfected, not separated).

This clone came up a few times. A far larger clone lies a single base away; this is likely a read error. Other DNA sequences in the same sample also yield this CDR3. The chain carries TRDV1 and TRDJ2, with 9 bases fitting TRDD3. TCRdb supplies no J gene; here it was assigned by aligning the nucleotide sequence to germline. Germline assignment: CDR1 TSWWSYY and CDR2 QGS. This CDR3 is built from 16 residues. The J segment lost 3 bases and the V segment lost 2 bases, leaving 4 bases of the junction unmatched. CDR3 in DNA: TGTGCTCTTGGGGAATTGGGGGATAGTCTGACAGCACAACTCTTCTTT. Translated: CALGELGDSLTAQLFF.

Note on this clone: The protein in TCRdb stems from a much larger clone and differs at residue 8 from this DNA's translation, likely a read error; here the protein is translated from the DNA. The chain links TRDV1 to TRDJ1; D is perhaps TRDD3 (6 bases). The J gene comes from matching the DNA to germline here; TCRdb lacks it. Germline V gene lookup returns CDR1 TSWWSYY and CDR2 QGS. Deletions cut 5 bases from V and 0 bases from J, with 28 bases between. The CDR3 consists of 20 residues. CDR3 in DNA: TGTGCTCTTGGGACCATCTTTACCGGGGGAGGTTACTGGTACACCGATAAACTCATCTTT. This gives the protein CALGTIFTGGGYWYTDKLIF.

This clone was recorded many times. A read error likely explains why the TCRdb protein, taken from a much larger clone, differs from this DNA's translation at residue 14; the protein shown is translated from the DNA. The chain links TRDV2 to TRDJ2, with D tentatively TRDD3 (6 bases). The CDR3 has 17 residues. Germline CDR1 and CDR2: GEAIGNYY and EKD. CDR3 residues: CACDTVLGTNLTAKLFF. The DNA for the CDR3 is TGTGCCTGTGACACCGTACTGGGAACGAACCTGACAGCAAAACTCTTCTTT.

This clone was found many times. TCRdb's entry gives the protein of a much larger clone, which mismatches this DNA's translation at residue 9, likely from a read error; the protein reported here is translated from the DNA. The J gene is TRDJ1, the V gene TRDV1; 8 positions agree with TRDD3. The J gene is not listed in TCRdb, so it was assigned here from a DNA match to germline. The CDR3 spans 19 residues. The germline V gene has CDR1 TSWWSYY and CDR2 QGS. V shed 4 bases, J shed 0 bases, and the junction held 16 bases outside the gene matches. The CDR3 sequence: CALGGGVLGIRSYTDKLIF. The CDR3 DNA sequence: TGTGCTCTTGGGGGGGGCGTCCTCGGGATACGCTCGTACACCGATAAACTCATCTTT.

This clone qualifies as medium-sized. The gene calls are TRDV1 and TRDJ1; a possible D gene is TRDD2 (5 bases). The CDR3 totals 20 residues. Looked up from germline, CDR1 is TSWWSYY and CDR2 is QGS. V lost 0 bases and J lost 3, with 26 bases in between. CDR3 loop: CALGELPTFLSTPFADKLIF. Written as DNA, the CDR3 is TGTGCTCTTGGGGAACTTCCCACGTTCTTGAGTACTCCCTTCGCCGATAAACTCATCTTT.

This clone counts as medium-sized. The chain carries TRDV1 and TRDJ1, with 12 bases lining up with TRDD3. CDR1 is TSWWSYY, CDR2 QGS, per germline. The CDR3 loop spans 22 amino acids. V was pared by 0 bases and J by 0 bases, with 17 bases of the junction left unmatched. The CDR3 DNA reads TGTGCTCTTGGGGAACTAAGACTTCCCTTACTGGGGGATACTAAGTACACCGATAAACTCATCTTT. Its translation: CALGELRLPLLGDTKYTDKLIF.

As to this clone: The translation of this DNA and the TCRdb protein of a much larger clone differ at residue 17, probably owing to a read error; the protein shown here is translated from the DNA. This rearrangement joins TRDV1 to TRDJ1; TRDD3 agrees at 7 bases. V was clipped by 0 bases and J by 3 bases; unmatched bases: 25. CDR3 length equals 22 residues. The germline gives CDR1 TSWWSYY, CDR2 QGS. The CDR3 DNA reads as TGTGCTCTTGGGGAACTCAAGGTACCTACTGGGGATAAGCCCGGGGACGCCGATAAACTCATCTTT. Translated, it gives CALGELKVPTGDKPGDADKLIF.

With respect to this clone: The likely explanation is a read error, given a far larger clone one base away. This CDR3 is also generated by other DNA sequences in the sample. The chain has TRDV2 and TRDJ1; 11 bases are shared with TRDD3. The J gene, left out of TCRdb, was set here by checking the DNA against germline. Trimming took 7 bases from V and 8 from J; bases not matched to a gene: 11. This CDR3 region has 14 residues. Germline loops: CDR1 GEAIGNYY, CDR2 EKD. For the CDR3, the DNA is TGTGCCTGCGACTCCCTGGTGGGGGATACGAAACTCATCTTT. It encodes CACDSLVGDTKLIF.

This clone was seen a few times. TCRdb shows a much larger clone's protein in place of this DNA's translation, and the two differ at residue 15, likely through a read error; the protein shown is translated from the DNA. No J gene was named, though the V gene is TRDV1; the table's D gene call, TRDD3, was not cross checked with the DNA. Germline V gene lookup returns CDR1 TSWWSYY and CDR2 QGS. The CDR3 length is 17 residues. In nucleotides, the CDR3 is TGTGCTCTTGGAATTATCTGGGGGATACGTTACACCGATAAATTCATCTTT. Protein: CALGIIWGIRYTDKFIF.

As concerns this clone: The protein in TCRdb stems from a much larger clone and differs at residue 6 from this DNA's translation, likely a read error; here the protein is translated from the DNA. The chain has TRDV1 and TRDJ1, with D unclear. TCRdb supplies no J gene; here it was assigned by aligning the nucleotide sequence to germline. V shed 3 bases and J shed 1 base, with 18 bases lying between them. The CDR3 spans 17 residues. Germline CDR1 is TSWWSYY and CDR2 is QGS. The CDR3 here is CALGDSPLGGSTDKLIF. In nucleotides, the CDR3 is TGTGCTCTTGGGGACTCCCCATTAGGCGGTAGCACCGATAAACTCATCTTT.

About this clone: TCRdb's listed protein matches a much larger clone and diverges from this DNA's translation at residue 8, likely through a read error; the protein shown comes from the DNA. This chain uses TRDV1 with TRDJ1, with TRDD3 matching over 9 bases. The J gene is not listed in TCRdb, so it was assigned here from a DNA match to germline. The ends lost 5 bases at V and 0 bases at J; junction bases unmatched: 25. Germline V CDR1 and CDR2: TSWWSYY, QGS. The CDR3 has 22 amino acids. For the CDR3, the DNA is TGTGCTCTTGGGCCCCTGGAATCCCTTCGATCTATACTGGGGGACTACACCGATAAACTCATCTTT. Its protein is CALGPLESLRSILGDYTDKLIF.

This clone was seen ten or more times. The V call is TRDV2, the J call TRDJ1; D is unclear. This CDR3 has 16 residues. The germline V gene encodes CDR1 GEAIGNYY and CDR2 EKD. Trimming took 0 bases from V and 0 from J, leaving 13 bases between them. CDR3: CACDTVYRENTDKLIF. CDR3 DNA sequence: TGTGCCTGTGACACCGTTTACAGGGAGAACACCGATAAACTCATCTTT.

As concerns this clone: TCRdb's protein for this DNA is that of a much larger clone and differs from the translation at residue 17, likely a read error; the protein shown is the DNA translation. The chain is built from TRDV1 and TRDJ1; TRDD3 matches at 11 bases. Because TCRdb records no J gene, it was assigned here through a match of the DNA to germline. The CDR3 totals 21 residues. Germline V CDR1 and CDR2: TSWWSYY, QGS. CDR3 region: CALKCIFPGIFWGIPTGKLIF. The CDR3 DNA follows: TGTGCTCTTAAATGTATCTTCCCTGGTATCTTCTGGGGGATACCTACCGGTAAACTCATCTTT.

As regards this clone: A far larger clone is a single base away, which makes a read error likely. Other nucleotide sequences in the sample specify the same CDR3. The chain has TRDV1 and TRDJ1; 7 bases align to TRDD3. TCRdb is silent on the J gene; assignment here came from matching the DNA to germline. CDR3 length: 15 residues. Germline V gives CDR1 TSWWSYY, CDR2 QGS. V shed 7 bases and J 3 bases; nucleotides not matched to a gene: 11. CDR3 in DNA: TGTGCTCTTGAGGAGGATGGGGATAAGGCCGATAAACTCATCTTT. It is translated as CALEEDGDKADKLIF.

This clone was detected a few times. A far larger clone is only one base removed, so a read error is likely. The same CDR3 can be traced to other DNA sequences in this sample. The genes are TRDV1 and TRDJ1; 7 bases map to TRDD3. Germline assignment: CDR1 TSWWSYY and CDR2 QGS. The CDR3 contains 19 residues. Germline trimming cut 3 bases from V and 0 bases from J; bases unmatched to any gene: 16. The CDR3 coding sequence is TGTGCTCTTGGGGATGGGGTCCTATGGCTGGGGGCGCACACCGATAAACTCATCTTT. Protein: CALGDGVLWLGAHTDKLIF.

Of note for this clone: The TCRdb protein comes from a much larger clone and disagrees with this DNA's translation at residue 6, likely due to a read error; the protein given here is derived from the DNA. This chain connects TRDV1 to TRDJ1; D is uncertain. As TCRdb names no J gene, one was assigned here on the basis of a DNA match to germline. CDR3 length: 13 residues. Germline V lookup: CDR1 TSWWSYY, CDR2 QGS. The ends were cut back, 4 bases at V and 4 bases at J, with 10 bases in the middle. The CDR3 region is CALGAPPHDKLIF. The DNA of the CDR3 is TGTGCTCTTGGGGCACCGCCCCACGATAAACTCATCTTT.

For this clone: This sequence is one base from a far larger clone and is likely a read error. This sample includes further DNA sequences coding for the same CDR3. J is TRDJ1 and V is TRDV1; possibly TRDD2 for D (6 bases). No J segment appears in TCRdb, so it was assigned here by matching the sequence to germline. This CDR3 region has 21 residues. The V end lost 0 bases, the J end lost 3 bases, and 29 bases lay between the germline ends. From germline, CDR1 is TSWWSYY and CDR2 QGS. Here the CDR3 reads CALGELANLPTSTVGSDKLIF. For the CDR3, the DNA is TGTGCTCTTGGGGAACTAGCCAACCTTCCCACGTCAACGGTTGGATCCGATAAACTCATCTTT.

The sample holds many counts of this clone. The TCRdb protein comes from a much larger clone and disagrees with this DNA's translation at residue 4, likely due to a read error; the protein given here is derived from the DNA. The chain uses TRDV3 and TRDJ1; 11 positions agree with TRDD3. The CDR3 is made up of 16 amino acids. Germline trimming cut 2 bases from V and 8 bases from J; bases unmatched to any gene: 16. Per germline, CDR1 TVYSNPD and CDR2 GDNSRS (reference sequence). The CDR3 here is CAFPYEYWGIMDKLIF. The CDR3 DNA follows: TGTGCCTTTCCCTACGAGTACTGGGGGATAATGGACAAACTCATCTTT.

This clone occurred many times. This may be a read error, as it is one base from a much larger clone. Other DNA variants within this sample encode the same CDR3. This rearrangement joins TRDV1 to TRDJ3; D is perhaps TRDD3 (5 bases). The CDR3 contains 20 residues. Germline CDR1 and CDR2: TSWWSYY and QGS. The CDR3 DNA sequence: TGTGCTCTTGGGGAAGGAATCAGGGGGTTCAGCTCCTGGGACACCAGACAGATGTTTTTC. Its protein product is CALGEGIRGFSSWDTRQMFF.

This clone was picked up many times. This rearrangement joins TRDV1 to TRDJ1; possibly TRDD3 for D (6 bases). V dropped 4 bases and J dropped 4 bases, with 28 bases sitting between them. Germline lookup yields CDR1 TSWWSYY and CDR2 QGS. This CDR3 has 19 amino acids. CDR3 coding DNA: TGTGCTCTTGGGGCGATCCTCAGCCTGCGCCGGGGGACGGGCGATAAACTCATCTTT. Its translation is CALGAILSLRRGTGDKLIF.

As concerns this clone: This DNA's translation and the protein TCRdb lists, from a much larger clone, do not match at residue 4, likely due to a read error; the protein shown is translated from the DNA. The CDR3 sequence is CALEDPSFYWGIGSSYTDKLIF. The CDR3 DNA reads as TGTGCTCTTGAGGACCCTTCCTTCTACTGGGGGATAGGGTCGTCGTACACCGATAAACTCATCTTT. The chain carries TRDV1 and TRDJ1, with TRDD3 matching 11 bases. No J gene was available from TCRdb, and it was assigned here by a germline match of the DNA. V shed 7 bases and J 0 bases; nucleotides not matched to a gene: 25. Per germline, CDR1 TSWWSYY and CDR2 QGS. The CDR3 sequence is 22 residues long.